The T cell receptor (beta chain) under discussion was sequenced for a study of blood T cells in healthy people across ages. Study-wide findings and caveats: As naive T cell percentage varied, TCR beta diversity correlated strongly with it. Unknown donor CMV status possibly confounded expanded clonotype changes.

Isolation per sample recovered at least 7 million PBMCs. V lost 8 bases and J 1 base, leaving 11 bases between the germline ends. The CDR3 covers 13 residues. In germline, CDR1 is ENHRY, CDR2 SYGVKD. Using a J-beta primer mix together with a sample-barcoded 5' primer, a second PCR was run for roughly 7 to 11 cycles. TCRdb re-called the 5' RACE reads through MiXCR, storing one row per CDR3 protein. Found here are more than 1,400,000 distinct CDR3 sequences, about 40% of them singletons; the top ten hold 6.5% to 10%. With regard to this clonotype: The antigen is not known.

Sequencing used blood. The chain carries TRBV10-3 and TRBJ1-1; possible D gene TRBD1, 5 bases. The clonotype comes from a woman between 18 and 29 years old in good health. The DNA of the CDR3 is TGTGCCATCGGCTCGACAGCGAACACTGAAGCTTTCTTT. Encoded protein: CAIGSTANTEAFF.